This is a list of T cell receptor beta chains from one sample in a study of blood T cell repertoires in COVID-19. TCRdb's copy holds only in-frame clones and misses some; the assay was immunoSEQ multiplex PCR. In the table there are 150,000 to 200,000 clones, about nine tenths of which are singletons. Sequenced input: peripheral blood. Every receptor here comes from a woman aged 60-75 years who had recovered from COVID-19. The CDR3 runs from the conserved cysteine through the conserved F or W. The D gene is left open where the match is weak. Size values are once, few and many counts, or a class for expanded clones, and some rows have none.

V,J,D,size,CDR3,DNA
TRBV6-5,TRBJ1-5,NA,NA,CASSTGYSNQPQHF,TGTGCCAGCAGTACAGGTTATAGCAATCAGCCCCAGCATTTT
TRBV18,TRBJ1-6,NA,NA,CASSLSMSSYNSPLHF,TGTGCCAGCTCATTATCCATGAGCTCCTATAATTCACCCCTCCACTTT
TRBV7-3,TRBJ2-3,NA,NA,CASSAGLGITDTQYF,TGTGCCAGCAGCGCGGGACTGGGAATCACAGATACGCAGTATTTT
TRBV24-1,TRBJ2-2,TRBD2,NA,CATGARGGGNTGELFF,TGTGCCACCGGTGCGCGGGGGGGCGGGAACACCGGGGAGCTGTTTTTT
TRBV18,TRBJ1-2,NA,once,CASSPKGRTGGYTF,TGTGCCAGCTCACCAAAAGGAAGGACGGGGGGCTACACCTTC
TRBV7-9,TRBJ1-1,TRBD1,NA,CASSSNRGLNTEAFF,TGTGCCAGCAGCTCTAACAGGGGGCTGAACACTGAAGCTTTCTTT
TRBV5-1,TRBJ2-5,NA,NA,CASSLGTAQETQYF,TGCGCCAGCAGCTTGGGGACAGCCCAAGAGACCCAGTACTTC
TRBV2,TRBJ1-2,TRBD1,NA,CASSDLTGNYGYTF,TGTGCCAGCAGTGATCTGACAGGGAACTATGGCTACACCTTC
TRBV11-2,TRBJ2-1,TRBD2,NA,CASSLDLGLVRNEQFF,TGTGCCAGCAGCTTAGATCTAGGACTAGTTAGGAATGAGCAGTTCTTC
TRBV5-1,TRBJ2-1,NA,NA,CASSLEASYNEQFF,TGCGCCAGCAGCTTGGAAGCCTCCTACAATGAGCAGTTCTTC
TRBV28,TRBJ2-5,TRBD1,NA,CASSLLGQQETQYF,TGTGCCAGCAGTTTATTGGGACAGCAAGAGACCCAGTACTTC
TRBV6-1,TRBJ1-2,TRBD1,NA,CASSEVPGGRGYTF,TGTGCCAGCAGTGAAGTTCCAGGGGGACGTGGCTACACCTTC
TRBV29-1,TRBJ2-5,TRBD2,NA,CSVAGLEYQETQYF,TGCAGCGTTGCGGGACTAGAGTACCAAGAGACCCAGTACTTC
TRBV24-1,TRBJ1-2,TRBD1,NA,CATSGGQGDYTTNYGYTF,TGTGCCACCAGTGGGGGACAGGGGGACTATACCACTAACTATGGCTACACCTTC
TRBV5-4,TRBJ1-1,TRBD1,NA,CASSGYHRDRGHEAFF,TGTGCCAGCAGCGGGTACCACCGGGACAGGGGACATGAAGCTTTCTTT
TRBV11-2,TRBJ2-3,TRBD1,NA,CASSFILQGTDTQYF,TGTGCCAGCAGCTTTATACTACAGGGGACAGATACGCAGTATTTT
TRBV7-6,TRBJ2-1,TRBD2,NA,CASSSRRGGLYNEQFF,TGTGCCAGCAGCTCTCGGCGGGGGGGCCTCTACAATGAGCAGTTCTTC
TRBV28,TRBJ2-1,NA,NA,CASSSYNEQFF,TGTGCCAGCAGTTCTTACAATGAGCAGTTCTTC
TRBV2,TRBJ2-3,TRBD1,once,CASRAGQGDTDTQYF,TGTGCCAGCAGGGCGGGACAGGGGGACACAGATACGCAGTATTTT
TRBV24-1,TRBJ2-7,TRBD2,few,CATSRSGAGVYEQYF,TGTGCCACCAGTCGTTCCGGGGCGGGGGTTTACGAGCAGTACTTC
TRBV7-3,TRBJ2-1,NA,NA,CASSLIGYNEQFF,TGTGCCAGCAGCTTAATCGGTTACAATGAGCAGTTCTTC
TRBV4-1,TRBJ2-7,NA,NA,CASSQQGLVYEQYF,TGCGCCAGCAGCCAACAGGGGCTCGTCTACGAGCAGTACTTC
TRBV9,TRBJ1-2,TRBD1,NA,CASSGSGQEGYGYTF,TGTGCCAGCAGCGGGAGCGGACAGGAAGGCTATGGCTACACCTTC
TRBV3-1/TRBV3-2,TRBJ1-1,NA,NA,CASSQGPQGVTEAFF,TGTGCCAGCAGCCAAGGCCCCCAAGGGGTTACTGAAGCTTTCTTT
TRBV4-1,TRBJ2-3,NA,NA,CASSQGGGRLEGTQYF,TGCGCCAGCAGCCAAGGAGGGGGTAGGTTGGAAGGTACGCAGTATTTT
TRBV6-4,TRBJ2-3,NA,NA,CASSEVGAPTDTQYF,TGTGCCAGCAGTGAAGTGGGCGCCCCTACAGATACGCAGTATTTT
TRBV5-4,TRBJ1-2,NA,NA,CASTTGVSSYTF,TGTGCCAGCACCACAGGAGTTTCATCCTACACCTTC
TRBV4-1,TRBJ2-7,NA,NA,CASSQVPQGTYEQYF,TGCGCCAGCAGCCAAGTCCCACAGGGTACCTACGAGCAGTACTTC
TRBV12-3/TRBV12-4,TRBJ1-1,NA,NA,CASSPTGDTEAFF,TGTGCCAGCAGTCCGACAGGTGACACTGAAGCTTTCTTT
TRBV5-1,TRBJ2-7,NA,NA,CASSGGQAYEQYF,TGCGCCAGCAGCGGGGGACAAGCCTACGAGCAGTACTTC
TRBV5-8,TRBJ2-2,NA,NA,CASSLATGITGELFF,TGTGCCAGCAGCTTGGCCACAGGCATCACCGGGGAGCTGTTTTTT
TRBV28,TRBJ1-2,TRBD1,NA,CASSSPGGEYGYTF,TGTGCCAGCAGTTCACCAGGGGGCGAGTATGGCTACACCTTC
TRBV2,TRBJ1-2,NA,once,CASKDGGGSYGYTF,TGTGCCAGCAAGGACGGGGGGGGATCCTATGGCTACACCTTC
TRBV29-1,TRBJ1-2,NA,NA,CSVFSNYGYTF,TGCAGCGTTTTCAGTAACTATGGCTACACCTTC
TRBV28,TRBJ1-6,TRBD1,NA,CASSSGRTGTNSPLHF,TGTGCCAGCAGCTCAGGCCGGACAGGAACGAATTCACCCCTCCACTTT